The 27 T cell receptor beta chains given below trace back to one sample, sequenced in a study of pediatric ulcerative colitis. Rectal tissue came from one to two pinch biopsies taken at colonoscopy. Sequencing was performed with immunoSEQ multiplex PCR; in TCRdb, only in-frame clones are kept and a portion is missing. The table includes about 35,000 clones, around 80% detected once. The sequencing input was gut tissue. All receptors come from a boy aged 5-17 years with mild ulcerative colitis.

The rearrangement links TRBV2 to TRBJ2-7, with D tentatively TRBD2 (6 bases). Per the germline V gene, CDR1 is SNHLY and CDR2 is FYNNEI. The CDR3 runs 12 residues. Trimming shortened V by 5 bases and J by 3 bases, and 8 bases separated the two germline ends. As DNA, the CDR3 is TGTGCCAGCAGTCTCGGGGGCTACGAGCAGTACTTC. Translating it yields CASSLGGYEQYF.

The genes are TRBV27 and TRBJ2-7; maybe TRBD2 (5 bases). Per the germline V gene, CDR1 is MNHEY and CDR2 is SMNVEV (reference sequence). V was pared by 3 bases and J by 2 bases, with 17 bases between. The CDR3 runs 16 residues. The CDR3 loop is CASSFRVRVGPYEQYF. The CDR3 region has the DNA TGTGCCAGCAGTTTCCGGGTGAGGGTTGGGCCCTACGAGCAGTACTTC.

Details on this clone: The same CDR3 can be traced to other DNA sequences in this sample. DNA of the CDR3: TGTGCCAGCAGCTTGGGTAGGGCCGGCGGCTACACCTTC. As protein: CASSLGRAGGYTF. The genes are TRBV5-8 and TRBJ1-2; no clear D. V gave up 0 bases and J gave up 8 bases, with 11 bases separating them. Germline V gene sequence: CDR1 SGHTS, CDR2 YDEGEE. The length of the CDR3 is 13 residues.

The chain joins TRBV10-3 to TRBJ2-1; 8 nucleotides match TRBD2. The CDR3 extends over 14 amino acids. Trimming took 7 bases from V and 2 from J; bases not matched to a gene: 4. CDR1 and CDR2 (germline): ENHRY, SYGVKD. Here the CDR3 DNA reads TGTGCCATCACCGGCGGGGGGCCCTACAATGAGCAGTTCTTC. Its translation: CAITGGGPYNEQFF.

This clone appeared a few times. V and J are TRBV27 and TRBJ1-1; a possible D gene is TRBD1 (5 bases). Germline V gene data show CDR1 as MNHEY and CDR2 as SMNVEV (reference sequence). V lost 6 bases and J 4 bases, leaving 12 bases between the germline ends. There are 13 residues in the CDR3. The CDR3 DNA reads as TGTGCCAGCAGCCGCCGAGACAGCACTGAAGCTTTCTTT. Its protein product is CASSRRDSTEAFF.

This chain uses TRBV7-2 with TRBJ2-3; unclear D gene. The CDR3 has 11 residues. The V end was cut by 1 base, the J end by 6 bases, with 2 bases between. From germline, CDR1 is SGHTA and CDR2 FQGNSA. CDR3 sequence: CASSLVDTQYF. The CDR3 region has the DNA TGTGCCAGCAGCTTAGTGGATACGCAGTATTTT.

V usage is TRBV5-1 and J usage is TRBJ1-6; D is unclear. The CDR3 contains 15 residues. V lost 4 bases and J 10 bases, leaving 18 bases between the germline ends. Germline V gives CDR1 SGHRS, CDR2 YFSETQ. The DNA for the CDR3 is TGCGCCAGCAGCCCCGAGGGCGCGGCAAACTCACCCCTCCACTTT. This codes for CASSPEGAANSPLHF.

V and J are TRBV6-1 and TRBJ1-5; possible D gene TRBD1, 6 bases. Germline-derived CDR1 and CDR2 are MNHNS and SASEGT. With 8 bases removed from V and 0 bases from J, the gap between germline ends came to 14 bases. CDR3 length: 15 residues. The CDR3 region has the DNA TGTGCCAGCGGAGGGGGTCTGTATAGCAATCAGCCCCAGCATTTT. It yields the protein CASGGGLYSNQPQHF.

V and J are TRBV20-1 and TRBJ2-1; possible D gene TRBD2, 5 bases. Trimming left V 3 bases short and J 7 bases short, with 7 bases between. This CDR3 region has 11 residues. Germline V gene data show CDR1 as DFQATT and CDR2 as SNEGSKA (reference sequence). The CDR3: CSARGVNEQFF. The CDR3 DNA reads TGCAGTGCTAGGGGAGTAAATGAGCAGTTCTTC.

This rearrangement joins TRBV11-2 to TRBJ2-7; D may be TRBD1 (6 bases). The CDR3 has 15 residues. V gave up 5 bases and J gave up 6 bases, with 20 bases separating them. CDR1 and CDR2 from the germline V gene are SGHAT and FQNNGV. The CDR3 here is CASSGHGGRSLEQYF. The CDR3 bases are TGTGCCAGCAGCGGTCATGGGGGCCGGTCTCTCGAGCAGTACTTC.

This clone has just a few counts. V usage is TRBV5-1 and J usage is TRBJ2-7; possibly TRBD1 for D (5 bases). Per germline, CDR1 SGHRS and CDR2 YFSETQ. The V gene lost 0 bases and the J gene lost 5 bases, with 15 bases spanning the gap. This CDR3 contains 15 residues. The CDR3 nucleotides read TGCGCCAGCAGCTTGGATGGCAGGGTACCCCACGAGCAGTACTTC. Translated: CASSLDGRVPHEQYF.

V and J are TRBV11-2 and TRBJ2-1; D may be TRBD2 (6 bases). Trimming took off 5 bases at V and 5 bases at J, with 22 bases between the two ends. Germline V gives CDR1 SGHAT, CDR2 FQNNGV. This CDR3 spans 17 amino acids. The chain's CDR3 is CASSPAWEWGENNEQFF. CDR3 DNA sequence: TGTGCCAGCAGCCCTGCCTGGGAATGGGGGGAGAACAATGAGCAGTTCTTC.

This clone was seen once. The CDR3 DNA is TGTGCCAGCAGTCTCACTATCACAGATACGCAGTATTTT. Its translation: CASSLTITDTQYF. The chain employs TRBV11-3 and TRBJ2-3; D unclear. V was shortened by 6 bases and J by 2 bases, with 9 bases between the two germline ends. Per the germline V gene, CDR1 is SGHNT and CDR2 is YENEEA. The CDR3 contains 13 residues.

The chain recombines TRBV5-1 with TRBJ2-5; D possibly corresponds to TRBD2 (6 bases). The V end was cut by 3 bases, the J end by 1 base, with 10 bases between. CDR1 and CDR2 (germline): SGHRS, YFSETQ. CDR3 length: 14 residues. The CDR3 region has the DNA TGCGCCAGCAGCTGGGGAGGATCCCAAGAGACCCAGTACTTC. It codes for CASSWGGSQETQYF.

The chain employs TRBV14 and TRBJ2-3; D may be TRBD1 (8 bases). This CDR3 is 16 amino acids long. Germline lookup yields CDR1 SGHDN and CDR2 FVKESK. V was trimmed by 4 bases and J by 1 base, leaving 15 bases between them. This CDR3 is CASSPRQGRGTDTQYF. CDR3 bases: TGTGCCAGCAGCCCTCGACAGGGGAGGGGCACAGATACGCAGTATTTT.

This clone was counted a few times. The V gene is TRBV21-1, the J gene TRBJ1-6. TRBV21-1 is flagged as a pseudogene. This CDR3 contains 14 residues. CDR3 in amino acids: CASTPRDRRSPLHF. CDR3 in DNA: TGTGCCAGCACCCCCCGGGACCGTCGGTCACCCCTCCACTTT.

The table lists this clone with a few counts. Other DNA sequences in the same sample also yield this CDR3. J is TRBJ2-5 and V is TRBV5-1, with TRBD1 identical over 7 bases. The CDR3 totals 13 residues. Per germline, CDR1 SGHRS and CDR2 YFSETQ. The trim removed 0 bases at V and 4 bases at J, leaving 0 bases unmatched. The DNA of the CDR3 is TGCGCCAGCAGCTTGGCAGGGGGAGAGACCCAGTACTTC. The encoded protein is CASSLAGGETQYF.

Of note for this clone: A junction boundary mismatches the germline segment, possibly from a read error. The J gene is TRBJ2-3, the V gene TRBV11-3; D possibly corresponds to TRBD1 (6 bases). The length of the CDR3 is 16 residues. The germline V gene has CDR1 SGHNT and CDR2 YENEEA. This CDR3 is CASRLGAGGSTDTQYF. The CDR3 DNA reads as TGTGCCAGCAGATTAGGTGCTGGGGGCAGCACAGATACGCAGTATTTT. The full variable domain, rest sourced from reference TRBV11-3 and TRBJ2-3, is EAGVVQSPRYKIIEKKQPVAFWCNPISGHNTLYWYLQNLGQGPELLIRYENEEAVDDSQLPKDRFSAERLKGVDSTLKIQPAELGDSAVYLCASRLGAGGSTDTQYFGPGTRLTVL.

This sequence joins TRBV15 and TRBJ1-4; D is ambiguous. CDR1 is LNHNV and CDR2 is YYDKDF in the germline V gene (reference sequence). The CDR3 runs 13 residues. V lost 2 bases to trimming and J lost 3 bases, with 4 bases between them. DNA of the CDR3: TGTGCCACCAGCAGACACCCTAATGAAAAACTGTTTTTT. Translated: CATSRHPNEKLFF.

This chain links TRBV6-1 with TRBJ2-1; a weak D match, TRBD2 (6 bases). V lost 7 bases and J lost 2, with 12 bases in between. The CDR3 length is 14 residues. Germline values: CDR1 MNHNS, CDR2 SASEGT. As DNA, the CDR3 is TGTGCCAGCATCGGCGTAGCGGCCTACAATGAGCAGTTCTTC. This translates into CASIGVAAYNEQFF.

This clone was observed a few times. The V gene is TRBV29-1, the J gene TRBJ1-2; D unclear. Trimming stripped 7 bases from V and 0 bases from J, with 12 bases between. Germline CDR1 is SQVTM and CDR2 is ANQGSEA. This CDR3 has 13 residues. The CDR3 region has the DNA TGCAGCGCTACTAACCAAGCTAACTATGGCTACACCTTC. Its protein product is CSATNQANYGYTF.

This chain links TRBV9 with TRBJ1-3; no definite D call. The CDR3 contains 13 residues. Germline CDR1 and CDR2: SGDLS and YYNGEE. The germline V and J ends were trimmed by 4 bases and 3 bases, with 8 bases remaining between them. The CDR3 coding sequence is TGTGCCAGCAGCCCGCCAGGTGGAAACACCATATATTTT. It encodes CASSPPGGNTIYF.

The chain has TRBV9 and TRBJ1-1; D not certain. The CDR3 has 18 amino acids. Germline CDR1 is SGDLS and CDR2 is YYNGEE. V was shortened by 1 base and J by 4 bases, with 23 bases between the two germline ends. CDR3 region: CASSVIVGDRKLRTEAFF. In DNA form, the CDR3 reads TGTGCCAGCAGCGTAATTGTGGGCGATCGAAAGCTCCGCACTGAAGCTTTCTTT.

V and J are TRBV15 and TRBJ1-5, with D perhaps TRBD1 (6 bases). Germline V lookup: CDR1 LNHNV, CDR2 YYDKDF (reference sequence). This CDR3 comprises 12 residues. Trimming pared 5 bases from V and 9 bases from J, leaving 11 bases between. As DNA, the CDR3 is TGTGCCACCAGCTTTACAGGGTTGCCCCAGCATTTT. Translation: CATSFTGLPQHF.

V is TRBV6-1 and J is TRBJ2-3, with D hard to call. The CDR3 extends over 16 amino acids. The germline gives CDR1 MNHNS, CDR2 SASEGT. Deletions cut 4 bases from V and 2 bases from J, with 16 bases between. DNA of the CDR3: TGTGCCAGCAGTGTGATGGAGTCATCCCTCACAGATACGCAGTATTTT. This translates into CASSVMESSLTDTQYF.

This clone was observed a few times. In DNA, the CDR3 is TGTGCCAGCAGCCCCCGAAGGGGCGGGGGGCGGAGCTCCTACAATGAGCAGTTCTTC. Protein: CASSPRRGGGRSSYNEQFF. The chain employs TRBV5-6 and TRBJ2-1, with 8 bases that match TRBD2. Unmatched junction bases numbered 15, after V lost 4 bases and J lost 0 bases. The CDR3 has 19 amino acids. The V gene's germline CDR1 is SGHDT and CDR2 YYEEEE.

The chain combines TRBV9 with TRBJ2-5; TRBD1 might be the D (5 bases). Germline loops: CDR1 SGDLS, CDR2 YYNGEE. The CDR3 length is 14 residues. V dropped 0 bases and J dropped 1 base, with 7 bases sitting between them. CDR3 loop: CASSVGQGQETQYF. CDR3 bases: TGTGCCAGCAGCGTAGGGCAGGGCCAAGAGACCCAGTACTTC.